The 23 T cell receptor beta chains below come from one sample, sequenced in a study of identical twins. TCRdb re-derived calls from the 5' RACE reads in MiXCR, one entry per CDR3 protein. The sample consists of 500,000 or so distinct CDR3 sequences, roughly an eighth of them appearing once. These same records also appear under a second study, on yellow fever vaccine responses in identical twins.

The sample was CD4+ T cells sorted from blood. The receptors shown here come from a young woman in good health.

The rearrangement uses TRBV2 and TRBJ2-1; D is perhaps TRBD1 (6 bases). Germline assignment: CDR1 SNHLY and CDR2 FYNNEI. V lost 6 bases and J lost 0, with 12 bases in between. The CDR3 runs to 15 residues. Here the CDR3 DNA reads TGTGCCAGCAGGATACAGGGAAGCTCCTACAATGAGCAGTTCTTC. Translation: CASRIQGSSYNEQFF.

In its sample, this clonotype was seen many times. The chain employs TRBV29-1 and TRBJ2-7, with a tentative D call TRBD1 (5 bases). The germline V gene has CDR1 SQVTM and CDR2 ANQGSEA. The CDR3 length is 12 residues. The germline V and J ends were trimmed by 6 bases and 2 bases, with 11 bases remaining between them. CDR3 nucleotide sequence: TGCAGCGTCACGAAAGGGGCCTACGAGCAGTACTTC. This gives the protein CSVTKGAYEQYF.

This clonotype has only a few counts. V gene TRBV9 combines with J gene TRBJ1-2; a weak D match, TRBD1 (5 bases). The CDR3 sequence is 15 residues long. CDR1 is SGDLS, CDR2 YYNGEE, per germline. The germline V and J ends were trimmed by 0 bases and 1 base, with 10 bases remaining between them. The CDR3 reads CASSVAGQHNYGYTF. CDR3 DNA sequence: TGTGCCAGCAGCGTAGCTGGACAACATAACTATGGCTACACCTTC.

This clonotype was seen more than once but under ten times. This rearrangement joins TRBV29-1 to TRBJ2-3, with a possible D match to TRBD2 (6 bases). V was cut by 6 bases and J by 4 bases, with 8 bases left in between. The CDR3 is 11 residues long. Looked up from germline, CDR1 is SQVTM and CDR2 is ANQGSEA. The CDR3 reads CSVPGADTQYF. The CDR3 region has the DNA TGCAGCGTCCCGGGGGCAGATACGCAGTATTTT.

This clonotype appeared a few times. V gene TRBV4-3 combines with J gene TRBJ2-5; TRBD1 is a possible D gene (5 bases). Between the trimmed V and J ends, which lost 0 bases and 1 base, there was a span of 12 bases. The CDR3 runs to 16 residues. Germline V CDR1 and CDR2: LGHNA, YSLEER. CDR3 sequence reads: CASSQDSHRLQETQYF. CDR3 DNA: TGCGCCAGCAGCCAAGATTCTCACAGGCTCCAAGAGACCCAGTACTTC.

In its sample, this clonotype was seen many times. This chain joins TRBV11-2 and TRBJ2-1, with 13 bases matching TRBD2. With V trimmed by 0 bases and J by 15 bases, 8 bases remained unmatched. CDR1 and CDR2 from the germline V gene are SGHAT and FQNNGV. This CDR3 region has 15 residues. CDR3 DNA sequence: TGTGCCAGCAGCTTAGATTGGACTAGCGGGAGTGTTAGGTTCTTC. This encodes CASSLDWTSGSVRFF.

This clonotype was observed many times. V is TRBV10-3 and J is TRBJ2-2; D possibly matches TRBD1 or TRBD2 (5 bases each). The CDR3 sequence is 15 residues long. Trimming shortened V by 4 bases and J by 0 bases, and 9 bases separated the two germline ends. Germline V CDR1 and CDR2: ENHRY, SYGVKD. CDR3 protein: CAISVRDPNTGELFF. CDR3 in DNA: TGTGCCATCAGTGTCCGGGACCCGAACACCGGGGAGCTGTTTTTT.

This clonotype turned up a few times. The chain is built from TRBV25-1 and TRBJ2-1, with D possibly being TRBD1 or TRBD2 (5 bases each). Germline CDR1 and CDR2: MGHDK and SYGVNS. This CDR3 spans 15 amino acids. Deletions cut 3 bases from V and 3 bases from J, with 12 bases between. Here the CDR3 reads CASSDHGAYYNEQFF. CDR3 DNA sequence: TGTGCCAGCAGTGACCACGGGGCCTACTACAATGAGCAGTTCTTC.

This clonotype was observed a handful of times. The chain links TRBV28 to TRBJ2-1, with TRBD1 as a possible D gene (6 bases). With 4 bases removed from V and 5 bases from J, the gap between germline ends came to 12 bases. Germline V CDR1 and CDR2: MDHEN, SYDVKM. The CDR3 loop spans 14 amino acids. The CDR3 here is CASSSTQGNNEQFF. In DNA form, the CDR3 reads TGTGCCAGCAGTTCCACTCAGGGGAACAATGAGCAGTTCTTC.

This clonotype has a handful of counts. The rearrangement links TRBV10-3 to TRBJ2-5, with 8 bases aligning to TRBD2. V dropped 7 bases and J dropped 1; count of bases not matched to a gene: 5. The CDR3 is 14 amino acids. Germline V gene sequence: CDR1 ENHRY, CDR2 SYGVKD. CDR3 in DNA: TGTGCCATCAAAACAGCGGGGGCCCAAGAGACCCAGTACTTC. Encoded protein: CAIKTAGAQETQYF.

This clonotype was seen many times. This CDR3 is CASVGLAGSNTGELFF. The CDR3 region has the DNA TGTGCCAGCGTTGGCCTCGCAGGGTCGAACACCGGGGAGCTGTTTTTT. This sequence joins TRBV12-3 or TRBV12-4 and TRBJ2-2, with a tentative D call TRBD1 (5 bases). CDR3 length: 16 amino acids. With 8 bases removed from V and 0 bases from J, the gap between germline ends came to 16 bases.

This clonotype was counted a few times. This chain uses TRBV6-5 with TRBJ2-5; 9 bases are shared with TRBD1. V trimming: 4 bases; J trimming: 4 bases; junction bases outside the gene matches: 7. This CDR3 comprises 15 residues. Germline CDR1 MNHEY, CDR2 SVGAGI. The CDR3 here is CASSSGTGLRETQYF. The CDR3 DNA reads TGTGCCAGCAGTTCCGGGACAGGGTTGAGAGAGACCCAGTACTTC.

The chain joins TRBV2 to TRBJ2-7; TRBD2 might be the D (6 bases). Trimming shortened V by 3 bases and J by 6 bases, and 15 bases separated the two germline ends. This CDR3 is built from 14 residues. Germline V gives CDR1 SNHLY, CDR2 FYNNEI. CDR3 loop: CASSDMQGEVEQYF. In DNA form, the CDR3 reads TGTGCCAGCAGTGATATGCAAGGGGAGGTCGAGCAGTACTTC. The entire variable domain, with the rest obtained from reference TRBV2 and TRBJ2-7, is as follows: EPEVTQTPSHQVTQMGQEVILRCVPISNHLYFYWYRQILGQKVEFLVSFYNNEISEKSEIFDDQFSVERPDGSNFTLKIRSTKLEDSAMYFCASSDMQGEVEQYFGPGTRLTVT.

This clonotype appeared a few times. The chain is built from TRBV20-1 and TRBJ2-2; 7 nucleotides align to TRBD1. CDR3 length equals 13 residues. Germline trimming cut 1 base from V and 6 bases from J; bases unmatched to any gene: 2. CDR1 and CDR2 (germline): DFQATT, SNEGSKA (reference sequence). The CDR3 DNA sequence: TGCAGTGCTAGAGTACAGGGGCCCGGGGAGCTGTTTTTT. Translated: CSARVQGPGELFF.

This clonotype has a handful of counts. The chain has TRBV5-1 and TRBJ2-1; 13 nucleotides line up with TRBD2. Trimming took 3 bases from V and 0 from J; bases not matched to a gene: 3. This CDR3 comprises 17 residues. In germline, CDR1 is SGHRS, CDR2 YFSETQ. Here the CDR3 reads CASSSRLAGGSYNEQFF. The CDR3 DNA sequence: TGCGCCAGCAGCTCACGACTAGCGGGAGGCTCCTACAATGAGCAGTTCTTC.

This clonotype was found a few times. CDR3 amino acids: CSARGLAGRNEQFF. The CDR3 nucleotides read TGCAGTGCTAGAGGGCTAGCGGGAAGGAATGAGCAGTTCTTC. The chain couples TRBV20-1 to TRBJ2-1; TRBD2 aligns across 9 bases. J gave up 7 bases and V 1 base, and 5 bases lay outside the gene matches. The CDR3 sequence is 14 residues long. Germline assignment: CDR1 DFQATT and CDR2 SNEGSKA (reference sequence).

In its sample, this clonotype was seen a few times. The chain carries TRBV28 and TRBJ2-7; 8 nucleotides line up with TRBD2. This CDR3 is 15 amino acids long. Germline assignment: CDR1 MDHEN and CDR2 SYDVKM. V lost 2 bases to trimming and J lost 2 bases; unmatched junction nucleotides: 5. CDR3 nucleotide sequence: TGTGCCAGCAGTTTACCAGCGGGACTAGCCTACGAGCAGTACTTC. Translating gives CASSLPAGLAYEQYF.

The chain's CDR3 is CASRPTGWGGDTQYF. Here the CDR3 DNA reads TGTGCCAGCAGGCCGACAGGGTGGGGAGGTGATACGCAGTATTTT. The chain links TRBV6-4 to TRBJ2-3; possibly TRBD1 for D (7 bases). V was pared by 6 bases and J by 6 bases, with 19 bases between. CDR1 is MRHNA, CDR2 SNTAGT, per germline. This CDR3 comprises 15 residues.

The table lists this clonotype with many counts. The chain uses TRBV29-1 and TRBJ2-7, with TRBD2 identical over 7 bases. Germline V gene sequence: CDR1 SQVTM, CDR2 ANQGSEA. The CDR3 is made up of 12 amino acids. J gave up 7 bases and V 4 bases, and 7 bases lay outside the gene matches. CDR3 sequence (DNA): TGCAGCGTTGCAGCGGGAATGTATGAGCAGTACTTC. This translates into CSVAAGMYEQYF.

The V call is TRBV25-1, the J call TRBJ2-7; no clear D. Trimming cost V 3 bases and J 5 bases, with 14 bases left between them. The CDR3 totals 14 residues. Germline V CDR1 and CDR2: MGHDK, SYGVNS. CDR3: CASSDALPSNEQYF. In DNA form, the CDR3 reads TGTGCCAGCAGTGACGCCCTCCCGAGTAACGAGCAGTACTTC.

This chain connects TRBV5-1 to TRBJ2-5; TRBD1 agrees at 7 bases. Germline CDR1 reads SGHRS; CDR2 reads YFSETQ. The J segment lost 4 bases and the V segment lost 0 bases, leaving 6 bases of the junction unmatched. The CDR3 contains 15 residues. This chain's CDR3 is CASSLEQGKGETQYF. The DNA of the CDR3 is TGCGCCAGCAGCTTGGAACAGGGGAAAGGAGAGACCCAGTACTTC.

This clonotype was detected many times. The rearrangement uses TRBV20-1 and TRBJ2-5, with 12 bases fitting TRBD2. The CDR3 is made up of 14 amino acids. CDR1 is DFQATT, CDR2 SNEGSKA, per germline (reference sequence). V was clipped by 3 bases and J by 5 bases; unmatched bases: 4. The CDR3 bases are TGCAGTGCTAGCCGGACTAGCGGGGTTGAGACCCAGTACTTC. Translating it yields CSASRTSGVETQYF.

The rearrangement uses TRBV5-5 and TRBJ2-2; D may be TRBD1 or TRBD2 (6 bases each). V dropped 2 bases and J dropped 4 bases, with 15 bases sitting between them. CDR1 is SGHKS, CDR2 YYEKEE, per germline (reference sequence). The length of the CDR3 is 16 residues. Written as DNA, the CDR3 is TGTGCCAGCAGCTTCGCCGGGGGCCTCCGCACCGGGGAGCTGTTTTTT. This codes for CASSFAGGLRTGELFF.